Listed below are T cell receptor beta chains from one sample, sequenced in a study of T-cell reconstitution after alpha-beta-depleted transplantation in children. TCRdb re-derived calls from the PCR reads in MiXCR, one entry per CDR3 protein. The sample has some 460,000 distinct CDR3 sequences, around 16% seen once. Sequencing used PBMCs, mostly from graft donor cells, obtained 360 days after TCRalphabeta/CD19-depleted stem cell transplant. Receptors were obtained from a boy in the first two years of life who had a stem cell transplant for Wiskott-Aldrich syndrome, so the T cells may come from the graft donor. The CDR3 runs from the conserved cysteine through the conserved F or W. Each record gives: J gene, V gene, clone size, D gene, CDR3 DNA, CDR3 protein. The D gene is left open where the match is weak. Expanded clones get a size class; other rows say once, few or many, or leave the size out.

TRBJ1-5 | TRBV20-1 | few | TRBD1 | TGCAGTGCCTCGGACAGGGGAGGTGGCAATCAGCCCCAGCATTTT | CSASDRGGGNQPQHF
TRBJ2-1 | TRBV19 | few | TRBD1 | TGTGCCAGTCTCGGGAGGACAGGGGAGAATGAGCAGTTCTTC | CASLGRTGENEQFF
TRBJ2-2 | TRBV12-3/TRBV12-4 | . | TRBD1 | TGTGCCAGCAGTCTATACAGGGGAAAGAACGGGGAGCTGTTTTTT | CASSLYRGKNGELFF
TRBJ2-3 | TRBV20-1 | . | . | TGCAGTGCTAGAACTTGGAACACAGATACGCAGTATTTT | CSARTWNTDTQYF
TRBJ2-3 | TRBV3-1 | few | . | TGTGCCAGCAGCCAAGATTGGAGGGGACGTGCGGATACGCAGTATTTT | CASSQDWRGRADTQYF
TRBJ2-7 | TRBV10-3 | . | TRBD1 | TGTGCCATCAGTGAGCGGGGACAGGGGGCCTGGGAGCAGTACTTC | CAISERGQGAWEQYF
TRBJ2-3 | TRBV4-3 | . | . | TGCGCCAGCAGCCAAGCCCAGGAAGGCGGGAGCACAGATACGCAGTATTTT | CASSQAQEGGSTDTQYF
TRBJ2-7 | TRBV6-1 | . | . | TGTGCCAGCAGTAGGGGGGACAGAACCTACGAGCAGTACTTC | CASSRGDRTYEQYF
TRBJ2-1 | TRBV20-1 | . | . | TGCAGTGCCGGGGGCGCGTGGACGCCGCAGTACAATGAGCAGTTCTTC | CSAGGAWTPQYNEQFF
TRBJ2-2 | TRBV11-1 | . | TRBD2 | TGTGCCAGCAGCTTAGATATACTAGCGGGGGACACCGGGGAGCTGTTTTTT | CASSLDILAGDTGELFF
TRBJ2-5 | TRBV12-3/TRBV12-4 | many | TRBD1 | TGTGCCAGCAGTTATGCGCCGGGACAGGGTATCAGGACCCAGTACTTC | CASSYAPGQGIRTQYF
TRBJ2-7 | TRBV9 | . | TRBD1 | TGTGCCAGCAGCGGGACAGGGGCGGGAGAGCAGTACTTC | CASSGTGAGEQYF
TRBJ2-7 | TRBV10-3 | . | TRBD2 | TGTGCCATCAGCGAGACGGGACTAGCTGCCTACGAGCAGTACTTC | CAISETGLAAYEQYF
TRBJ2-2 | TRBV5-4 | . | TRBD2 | TGTGCCAGCAGCTCGGGACTAGCGTATAACACCGGGGAGCTGTTTTTT | CASSSGLAYNTGELFF
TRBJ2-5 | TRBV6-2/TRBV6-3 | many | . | TGTGCCAGCAGTCCTCACCCGGGACTCCAGTACTTC | CASSPHPGLQYF
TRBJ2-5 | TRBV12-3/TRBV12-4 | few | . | TGTGCCAGCAGTTTAACCGGACAGTCGTACCAAGAGACCCAGTACTTC | CASSLTGQSYQETQYF
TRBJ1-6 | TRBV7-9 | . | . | TGTGCCAGCATCGCGTTGGGACCGTACTATAATTCACCCCTCCACTTT | CASIALGPYYNSPLHF
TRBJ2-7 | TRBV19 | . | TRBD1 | TGTGCCAGTAGGGCAGGGGGAAACTCCTACGAGCAGTACTTC | CASRAGGNSYEQYF
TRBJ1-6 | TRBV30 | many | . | TGTGCCTGGGCAGGGACCTATAATTCACCCCTCCACTTT | CAWAGTYNSPLHF
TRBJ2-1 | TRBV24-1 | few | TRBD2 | TGTGCCACCAGTTTTAACGGGAGGGTTGAGCAGTTCTTC | CATSFNGRVEQFF
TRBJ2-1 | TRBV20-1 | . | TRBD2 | TGCAGTGCTAGAGAAAGCGGGAGAATTTTCCATGAGCAGTTCTTC | CSARESGRIFHEQFF
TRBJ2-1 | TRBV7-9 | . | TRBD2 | TGTGCCAGCAGCTTACGTCTAGCGGGGGGGGACGACAATGAGCAGTTCTTC | CASSLRLAGGDDNEQFF
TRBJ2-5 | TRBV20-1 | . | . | TGCAGTGCTGAGGGGACCCAAGAGACCCAGTACTTC | CSAEGTQETQYF
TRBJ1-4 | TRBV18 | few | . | TGTGCCAGCTCACCCGGACCCTCTCCGTTTTTT | CASSPGPSPFF
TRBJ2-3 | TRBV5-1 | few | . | TGCGCCAGCAGCCAGGACTTTCATGGCACAGATACGCAGTATTTT | CASSQDFHGTDTQYF
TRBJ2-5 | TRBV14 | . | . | TGTGCCAGCAGCCAAGTCGGGAATAATCGTGAGACCCAGTACTTC | CASSQVGNNRETQYF
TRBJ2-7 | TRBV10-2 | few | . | TGCGCCAGCAGTGACAGCATATACGAGCAGTACTTC | CASSDSIYEQYF
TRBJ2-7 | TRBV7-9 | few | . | TGTGCCAGCAGAGGGGCTCGGGGAGATGAAATCTACGAGCAGTACTTC | CASRGARGDEIYEQYF
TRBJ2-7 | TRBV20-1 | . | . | TGCAGTGCCGGGACTCCCAGCTCCTACGAGCAGTACTTC | CSAGTPSSYEQYF
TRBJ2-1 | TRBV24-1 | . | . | TGTGCCACCAGTGGTCTGATGGGGAGCTCCTACAATGAGCAGTTCTTC | CATSGLMGSSYNEQFF
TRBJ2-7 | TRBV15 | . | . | TGTGCCACCAGCAGAGATAATCGGGGCTCCTACGAGCAGTACTTC | CATSRDNRGSYEQYF
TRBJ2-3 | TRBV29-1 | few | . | TGCAGCGTTGTTCCCCCGGGCTTACCAGATACGCAGTATTTT | CSVVPPGLPDTQYF
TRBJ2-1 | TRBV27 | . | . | TGTGCCAGCAGTTCCTCTTGGGGTCCGGCCAATGAGCAGTTCTTC | CASSSSWGPANEQFF
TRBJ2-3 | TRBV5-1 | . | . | TGCGCCAGCAGCTTGGCTCTACTCCTTAGCACAGATACGCAGTATTTT | CASSLALLLSTDTQYF
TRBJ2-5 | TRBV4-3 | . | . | TGCGCCAGCAGCCAAGAATATACCCGTTCCCTTAGGGCAGAGACCCAGTACTTC | CASSQEYTRSLRAETQYF